This T cell receptor (beta chain) appears in the sequencing data of a study of CD8 T cells in ankylosing spondylitis. This clonotype was observed a handful of times. Its antigen is as yet unknown. Study results and limitations: What appeared characteristic of ankylosing spondylitis blood was a TCR beta motif of eight highly homologous variants. Within matched ankylosing spondylitis synovial fluid, disease-linked clones were reportedly significantly enriched. CD8+ disease-linked clones were present at relatively low frequencies in blood.

From the 5' RACE reads, TCRdb called clonotypes with MiXCR, one entry per CDR3 protein. The sample has over 600,000 distinct CDR3 sequences; 19% are singletons. This CDR3 has 14 residues. Germline CDR1 SGHDT, CDR2 YYEEEE. Deletions cut 2 bases from V and 7 bases from J, with 13 bases between. The TCR sequence derives from a male donor with ankylosing spondylitis. Sequenced sample: blood, either unsorted or a sorted T cell fraction (not recorded which). The J gene is TRBJ1-5, the V gene TRBV5-6; D is unclear. This CDR3 is CASSFAGKVQPQHF. The CDR3 bases are TGTGCCAGCAGCTTCGCGGGGAAGGTGCAGCCCCAGCATTTT.